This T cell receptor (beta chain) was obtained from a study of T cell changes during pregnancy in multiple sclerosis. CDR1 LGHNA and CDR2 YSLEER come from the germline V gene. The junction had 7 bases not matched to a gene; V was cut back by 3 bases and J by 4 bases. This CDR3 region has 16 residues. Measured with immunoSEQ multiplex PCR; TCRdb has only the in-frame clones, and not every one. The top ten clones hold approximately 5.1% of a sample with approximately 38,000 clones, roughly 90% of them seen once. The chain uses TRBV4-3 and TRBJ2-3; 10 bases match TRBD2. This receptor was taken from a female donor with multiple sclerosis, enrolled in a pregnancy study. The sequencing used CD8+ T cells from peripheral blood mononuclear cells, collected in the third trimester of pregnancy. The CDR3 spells CASSHEAGGPADTQYF. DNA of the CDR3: TGCGCCAGCAGCCACGAAGCGGGAGGGCCAGCAGATACGCAGTATTTT.